The T cell receptor beta chain described here comes from a study of liver allograft versus peripheral blood T cells. Study-wide background: Recipients' peripheral blood supplied the T cell receptor repertoires against which those in transplanted livers were compared.

MiXCR was run by TCRdb on the reads, yielding one entry per CDR3 protein. Here the sample spans 750 to 850 distinct CDR3 sequences, about 14% being singletons. This clonotype was picked up a small number of times. The V segment lost 2 bases and the J segment 7 bases; nucleotides outside the gene matches: 9. Looked up from germline, CDR1 is SNHLY and CDR2 is FYNNEI. The CDR3 consists of 16 residues. This receptor was obtained from a human patient who had a liver transplant. Some of the T cells may derive from the graft donor. The V call is TRBV2, the J call TRBJ1-4; 8 nucleotides align to TRBD1. In DNA form, the CDR3 reads TGTGCCAGCAGTGAATTCCTAGACAGGGGAGGTGAAAAACTGTTTTTT. Residues: CASSEFLDRGGEKLFF. The full variable domain, with the rest looked up from reference TRBV2 and TRBJ1-4, is EPEVTQTPSHQVTQMGQEVILRCVPISNHLYFYWYRQILGQKVEFLVSFYNNEISEKSEIFDDQFSVERPDGSNFTLKIRSTKLEDSAMYFCASSEFLDRGGEKLFFGSGTQLSVL.